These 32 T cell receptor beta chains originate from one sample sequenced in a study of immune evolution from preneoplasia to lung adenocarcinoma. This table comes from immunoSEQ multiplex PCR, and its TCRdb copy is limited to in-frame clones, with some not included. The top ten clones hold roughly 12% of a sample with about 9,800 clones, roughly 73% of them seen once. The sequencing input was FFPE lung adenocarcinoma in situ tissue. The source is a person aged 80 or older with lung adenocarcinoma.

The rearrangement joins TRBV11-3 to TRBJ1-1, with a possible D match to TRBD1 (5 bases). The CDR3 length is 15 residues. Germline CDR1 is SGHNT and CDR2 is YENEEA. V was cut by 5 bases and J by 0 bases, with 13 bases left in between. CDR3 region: CASSRSGLLNTEAFF. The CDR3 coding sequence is TGTGCCAGCAGCCGTTCGGGGCTACTGAACACTGAAGCTTTCTTT.

CDR3 sequence: CASSGTTENIQYF. For the CDR3, the DNA is TGTGCCAGCAGCGGGACGACTGAAAACATTCAGTACTTC. This rearrangement joins TRBV5-8 to TRBJ2-4, with D perhaps assigned TRBD1 or TRBD2 (5 bases each). V lost 4 bases to trimming and J lost 5 bases, with 10 bases between them. Germline V gene lookup returns CDR1 SGHTS and CDR2 YDEGEE. The CDR3 runs to 13 residues.

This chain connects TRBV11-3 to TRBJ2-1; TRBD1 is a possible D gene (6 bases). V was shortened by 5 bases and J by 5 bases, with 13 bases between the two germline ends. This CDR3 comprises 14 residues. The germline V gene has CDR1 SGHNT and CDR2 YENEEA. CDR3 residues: CASSDGTSDNEQFF. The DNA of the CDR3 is TGTGCCAGCAGCGACGGGACATCGGACAATGAGCAGTTCTTC.

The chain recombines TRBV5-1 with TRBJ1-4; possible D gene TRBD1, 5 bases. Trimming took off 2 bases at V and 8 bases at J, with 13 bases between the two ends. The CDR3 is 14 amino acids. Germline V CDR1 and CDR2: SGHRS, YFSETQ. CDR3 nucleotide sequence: TGCGCCAGCAGCTTATCGGGACGGACGGAAAAACTGTTTTTT. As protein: CASSLSGRTEKLFF.

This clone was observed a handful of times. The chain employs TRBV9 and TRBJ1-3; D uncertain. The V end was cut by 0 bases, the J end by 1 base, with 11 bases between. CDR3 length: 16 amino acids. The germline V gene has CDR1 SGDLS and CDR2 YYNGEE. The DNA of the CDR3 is TGTGCCAGCAGCGTAGCAGAGGCTCTATCTGGAAACACCATATATTTT. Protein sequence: CASSVAEALSGNTIYF.

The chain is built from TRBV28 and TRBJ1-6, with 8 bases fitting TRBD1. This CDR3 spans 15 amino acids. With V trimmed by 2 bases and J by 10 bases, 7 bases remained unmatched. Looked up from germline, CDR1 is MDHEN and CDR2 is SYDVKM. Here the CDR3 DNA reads TGTGCCAGCAGTTTAGGGACAGGTTTTCGGTCACCCCTCCACTTT. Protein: CASSLGTGFRSPLHF.

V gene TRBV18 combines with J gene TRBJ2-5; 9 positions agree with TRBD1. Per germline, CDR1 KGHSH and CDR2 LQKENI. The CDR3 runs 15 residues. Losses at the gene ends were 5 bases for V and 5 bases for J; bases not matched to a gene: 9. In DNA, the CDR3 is TGTGCCAGCTCATCCTTGGGACAGGGAGGTGAGACCCAGTACTTC. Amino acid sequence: CASSSLGQGGETQYF.

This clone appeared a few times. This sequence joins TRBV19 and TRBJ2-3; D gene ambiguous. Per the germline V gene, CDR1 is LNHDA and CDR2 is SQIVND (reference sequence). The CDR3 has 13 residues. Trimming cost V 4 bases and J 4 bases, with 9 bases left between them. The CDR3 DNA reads TGTGCCAGTAGTACCAGCGTGGCAGATACGCAGTATTTT. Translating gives CASSTSVADTQYF.

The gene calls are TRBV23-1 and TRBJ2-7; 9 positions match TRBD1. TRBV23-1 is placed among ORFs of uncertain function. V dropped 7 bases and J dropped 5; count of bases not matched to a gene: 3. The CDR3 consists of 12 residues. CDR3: CASKGQGDEQYF. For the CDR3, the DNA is TGCGCCAGCAAGGGACAGGGCGACGAGCAGTACTTC.

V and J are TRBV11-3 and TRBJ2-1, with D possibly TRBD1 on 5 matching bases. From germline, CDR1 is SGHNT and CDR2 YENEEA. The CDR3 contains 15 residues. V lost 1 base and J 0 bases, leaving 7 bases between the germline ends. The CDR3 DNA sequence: TGTGCCAGCAGCTTAGGACAGAGCTCCTACAATGAGCAGTTCTTC. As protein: CASSLGQSSYNEQFF.

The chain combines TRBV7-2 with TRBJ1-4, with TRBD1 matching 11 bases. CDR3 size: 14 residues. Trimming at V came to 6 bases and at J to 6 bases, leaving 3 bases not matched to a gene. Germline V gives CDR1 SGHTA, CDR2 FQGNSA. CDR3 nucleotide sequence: TGTGCCAGCAGTACGGGACAGGGGGATGAAAAACTGTTTTTT. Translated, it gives CASSTGQGDEKLFF.

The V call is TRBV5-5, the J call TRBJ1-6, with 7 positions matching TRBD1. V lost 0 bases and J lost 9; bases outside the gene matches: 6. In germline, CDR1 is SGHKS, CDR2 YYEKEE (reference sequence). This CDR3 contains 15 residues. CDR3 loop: CASSLDPGGGSPLHF. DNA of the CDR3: TGTGCCAGCAGCTTGGATCCAGGGGGTGGTTCACCCCTCCACTTT.

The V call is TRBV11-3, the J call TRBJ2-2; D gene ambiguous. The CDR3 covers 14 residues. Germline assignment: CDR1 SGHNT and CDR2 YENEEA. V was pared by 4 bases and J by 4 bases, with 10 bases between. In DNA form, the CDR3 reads TGTGCCAGCAGCTCCACTGGAATCACCGGGGAGCTGTTTTTT. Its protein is CASSSTGITGELFF.

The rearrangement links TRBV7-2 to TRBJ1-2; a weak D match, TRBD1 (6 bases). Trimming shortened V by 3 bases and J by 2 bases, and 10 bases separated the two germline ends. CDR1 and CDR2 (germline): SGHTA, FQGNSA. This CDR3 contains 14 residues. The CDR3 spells CASSLGHSNYGYTF. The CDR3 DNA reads TGTGCCAGCAGCTTGGGACATTCGAACTATGGCTACACCTTC.

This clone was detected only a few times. CDR3 in DNA: TGTGCCAGCAGCGTGGGACAGTGGGGTGAGCAGTTCTTC. Its translation is CASSVGQWGEQFF. The chain has TRBV5-4 and TRBJ2-1; 7 bases fit TRBD1. The CDR3 runs 13 residues. Germline loops: CDR1 SGHNT, CDR2 YYREEE (reference sequence). V dropped 4 bases and J dropped 9; count of bases not matched to a gene: 7.

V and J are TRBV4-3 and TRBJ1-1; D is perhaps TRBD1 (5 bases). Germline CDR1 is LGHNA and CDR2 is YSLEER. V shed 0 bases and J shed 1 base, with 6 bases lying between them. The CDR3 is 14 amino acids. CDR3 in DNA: TGCGCCAGCAGCCAAGAGGACAAGAACACTGAAGCTTTCTTT. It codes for CASSQEDKNTEAFF.

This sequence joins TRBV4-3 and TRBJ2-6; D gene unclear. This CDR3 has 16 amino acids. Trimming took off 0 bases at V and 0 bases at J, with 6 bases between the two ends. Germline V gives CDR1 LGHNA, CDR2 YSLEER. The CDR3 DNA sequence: TGCGCCAGCAGCCAAGAGCCCGCCTCTGGGGCCAACGTCCTGACTTTC. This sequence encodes CASSQEPASGANVLTF.

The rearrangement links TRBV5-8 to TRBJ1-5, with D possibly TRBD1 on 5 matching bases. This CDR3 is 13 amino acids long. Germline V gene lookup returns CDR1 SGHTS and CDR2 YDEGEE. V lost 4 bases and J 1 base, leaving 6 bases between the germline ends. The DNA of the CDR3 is TGTGCCAGCAGCGGGGGGAGCAATCAGCCCCAGCATTTT. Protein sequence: CASSGGSNQPQHF.

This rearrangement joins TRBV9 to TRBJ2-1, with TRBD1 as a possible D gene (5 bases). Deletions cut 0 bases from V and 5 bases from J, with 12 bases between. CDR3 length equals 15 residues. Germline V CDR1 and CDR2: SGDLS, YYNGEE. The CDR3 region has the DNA TGTGCCAGCAGCGTAGTGGCAGGGTTAGACAATGAGCAGTTCTTC. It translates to CASSVVAGLDNEQFF.

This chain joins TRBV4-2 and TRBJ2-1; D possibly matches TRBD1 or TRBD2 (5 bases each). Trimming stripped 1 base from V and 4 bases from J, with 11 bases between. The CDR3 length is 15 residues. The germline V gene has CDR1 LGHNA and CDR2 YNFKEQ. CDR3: CASSQVWGTYNEQFF. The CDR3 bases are TGTGCCAGCAGCCAAGTTTGGGGGACGTACAATGAGCAGTTCTTC.

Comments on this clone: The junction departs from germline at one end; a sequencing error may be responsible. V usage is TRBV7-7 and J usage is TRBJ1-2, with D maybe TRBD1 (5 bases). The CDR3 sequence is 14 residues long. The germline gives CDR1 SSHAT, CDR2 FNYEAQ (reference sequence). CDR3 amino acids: CASSLLYRHYGYTF. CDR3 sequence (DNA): TGTGCTAGCAGCTTATTATACAGGCACTATGGCTACACCTTC.

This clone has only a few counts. The CDR3 bases are TGTGCCAGCTCACCAGTAACAGGGAAAACTGGGGCCAACGTCCTGACTTTC. Amino acids: CASSPVTGKTGANVLTF. The J gene is TRBJ2-6, the V gene TRBV18; D possibly corresponds to TRBD1 (6 bases). CDR3 length: 17 residues. Deletions cut 2 bases from V and 2 bases from J, with 13 bases between. From germline, CDR1 is KGHSH and CDR2 LQKENI.

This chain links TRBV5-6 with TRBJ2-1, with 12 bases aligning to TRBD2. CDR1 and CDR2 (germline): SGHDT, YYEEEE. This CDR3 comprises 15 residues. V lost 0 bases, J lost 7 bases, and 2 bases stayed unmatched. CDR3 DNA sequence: TGTGCCAGCAGCTTGGACGGACTAGCGGGGAATGAGCAGTTCTTC. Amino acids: CASSLDGLAGNEQFF.

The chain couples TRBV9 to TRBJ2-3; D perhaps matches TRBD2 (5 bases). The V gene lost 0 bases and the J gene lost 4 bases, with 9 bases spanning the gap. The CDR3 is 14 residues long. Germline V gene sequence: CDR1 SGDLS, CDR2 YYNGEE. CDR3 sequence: CASSVGLTPDTQYF. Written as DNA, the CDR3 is TGTGCCAGCAGCGTAGGACTAACGCCAGATACGCAGTATTTT.

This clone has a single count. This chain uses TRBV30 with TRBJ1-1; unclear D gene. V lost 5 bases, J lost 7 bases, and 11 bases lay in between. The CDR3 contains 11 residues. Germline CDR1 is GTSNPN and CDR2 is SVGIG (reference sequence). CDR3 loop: CAWQTANEAFF. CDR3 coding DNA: TGTGCCTGGCAGACGGCCAATGAAGCTTTCTTT.

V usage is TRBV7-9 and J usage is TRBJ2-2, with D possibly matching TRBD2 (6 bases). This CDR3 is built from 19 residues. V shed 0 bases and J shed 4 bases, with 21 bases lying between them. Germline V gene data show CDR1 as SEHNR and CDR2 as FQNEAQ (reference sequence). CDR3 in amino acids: CASSLASMTRGIITGELFF. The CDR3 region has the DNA TGTGCCAGCAGCTTAGCCTCTATGACTAGAGGAATCATCACCGGGGAGCTGTTTTTT.

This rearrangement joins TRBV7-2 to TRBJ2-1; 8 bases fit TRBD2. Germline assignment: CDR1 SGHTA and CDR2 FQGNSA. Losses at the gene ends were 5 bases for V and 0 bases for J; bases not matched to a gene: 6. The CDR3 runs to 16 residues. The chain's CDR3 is CASSQAGDISYNEQFF. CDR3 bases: TGTGCCAGCAGCCAAGCGGGGGATATCTCCTACAATGAGCAGTTCTTC.

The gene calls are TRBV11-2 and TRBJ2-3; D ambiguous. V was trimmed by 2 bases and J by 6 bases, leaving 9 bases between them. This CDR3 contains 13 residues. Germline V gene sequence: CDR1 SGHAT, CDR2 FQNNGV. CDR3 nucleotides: TGTGCCAGCAGCTTACTAGTCTGGGATACGCAGTATTTT. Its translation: CASSLLVWDTQYF.

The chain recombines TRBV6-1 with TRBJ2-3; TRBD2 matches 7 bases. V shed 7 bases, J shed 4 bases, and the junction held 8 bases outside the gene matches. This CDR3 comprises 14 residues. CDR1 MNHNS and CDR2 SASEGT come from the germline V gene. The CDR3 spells CASTRSGEADTQYF. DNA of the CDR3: TGTGCCAGCACCCGAAGCGGGGAAGCAGATACGCAGTATTTT.

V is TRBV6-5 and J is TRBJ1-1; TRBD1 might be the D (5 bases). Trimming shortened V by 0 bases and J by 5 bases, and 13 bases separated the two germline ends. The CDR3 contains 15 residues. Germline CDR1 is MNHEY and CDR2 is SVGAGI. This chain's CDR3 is CASSYSSGGWTEAFF. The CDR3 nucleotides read TGTGCCAGCAGTTACTCATCGGGGGGTTGGACTGAAGCTTTCTTT.

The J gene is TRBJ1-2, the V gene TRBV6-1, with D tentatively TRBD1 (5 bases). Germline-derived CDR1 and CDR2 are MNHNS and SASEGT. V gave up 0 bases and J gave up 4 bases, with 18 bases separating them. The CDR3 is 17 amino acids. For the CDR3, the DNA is TGTGCCAGCAGTGAAGCGCAAGGGGAGGGGCTGGGCTATGGCTACACCTTC. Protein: CASSEAQGEGLGYGYTF.

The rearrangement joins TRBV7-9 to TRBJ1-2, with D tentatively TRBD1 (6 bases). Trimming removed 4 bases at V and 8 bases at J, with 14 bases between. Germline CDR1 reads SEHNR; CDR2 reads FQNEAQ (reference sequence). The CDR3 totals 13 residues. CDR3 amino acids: CASSSVGGSGYTF. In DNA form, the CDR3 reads TGTGCCAGCAGCTCCGTAGGGGGGAGCGGCTACACCTTC.